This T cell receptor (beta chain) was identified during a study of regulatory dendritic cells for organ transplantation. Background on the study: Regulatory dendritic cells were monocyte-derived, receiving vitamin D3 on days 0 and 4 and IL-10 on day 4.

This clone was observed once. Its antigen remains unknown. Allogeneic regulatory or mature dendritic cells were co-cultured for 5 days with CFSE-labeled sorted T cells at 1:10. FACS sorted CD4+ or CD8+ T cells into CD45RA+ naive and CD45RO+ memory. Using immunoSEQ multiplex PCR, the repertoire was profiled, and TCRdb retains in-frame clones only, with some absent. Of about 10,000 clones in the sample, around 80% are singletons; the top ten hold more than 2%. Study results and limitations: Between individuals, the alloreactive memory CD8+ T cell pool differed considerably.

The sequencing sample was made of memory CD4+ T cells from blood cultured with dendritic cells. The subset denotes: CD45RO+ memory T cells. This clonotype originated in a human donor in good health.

CDR3 in amino acids: CASSIKDLGREQFF. The CDR3 bases are TGTGCCAGTAGTATTAAGGATTTGGGGAGGGAGCAGTTCTTC. The V and J genes are TRBV19 and TRBJ2-1; possibly TRBD2 for D (6 bases). Trimming cost V 3 bases and J 10 bases, with 16 bases left between them. CDR3 size: 14 residues. CDR1 is LNHDA, CDR2 SQIVND, per germline (reference sequence).